These 27 T cell receptor beta chains were sequenced from one sample in a study of beta chain features in type 1 diabetes. The authors reverse transcribed all of the isolated RNA, so sequencing captured expressed TCRB transcripts. The table came from immunoSEQ multiplex PCR; TCRdb's copy has only in-frame clones and leaves some out. Here the sample spans 300,000 or so clones, 8% being singletons. The sample consisted of central memory CD4+ T cells from blood. These receptors came from a woman between 18 and 29 years old in good health.

This rearrangement joins TRBV11-2 to TRBJ2-7, with D uncertain. The CDR3 loop spans 14 amino acids. Germline lookup yields CDR1 SGHAT and CDR2 FQNNGV. Trimming stripped 3 bases from V and 5 bases from J, with 14 bases between. CDR3 coding DNA: TGTGCCAGCAGCTTGCGAGACCTAGGGCACGAGCAGTACTTC. Residues: CASSLRDLGHEQYF. Based on the CDR3 plus reference TRBV11-2 and TRBJ2-7, the full variable domain is EAGVAQSPRYKIIEKRQSVAFWCNPISGHATLYWYQQILGQGPKLLIQFQNNGVVDDSQLPKDRFSAERLKGVDSTLKIQPAKLEDSAVYLCASSLRDLGHEQYFGPGTRLTVT.

The J gene is TRBJ2-4, the V gene TRBV2; TRBD2 agrees at 8 bases. The J segment lost 6 bases and the V segment lost 5 bases, leaving 15 bases of the junction unmatched. CDR3 length: 17 residues. The germline gives CDR1 SNHLY, CDR2 FYNNEI. CDR3 region: CASSSSGSPKWGNIQYF. The CDR3 nucleotides read TGTGCCAGCAGTTCAAGCGGGAGCCCCAAATGGGGAAACATTCAGTACTTC.

This chain links TRBV5-1 with TRBJ2-3, with D tentatively TRBD1 (6 bases). This CDR3 has 14 amino acids. The V and J ends lost 4 bases and 8 bases respectively, with 17 bases between them. Germline V gives CDR1 SGHRS, CDR2 YFSETQ. CDR3 nucleotide sequence: TGCGCCAGCAGCATGGGACAAACTGGGGGTACGCAGTATTTT. As protein: CASSMGQTGGTQYF.

This clone has only a few counts. The chain uses TRBV7-3 and TRBJ2-1; 7 positions match TRBD2. CDR3 length equals 18 residues. V lost 1 base, J lost 5 bases, and 14 bases stayed unmatched. In germline, CDR1 is SGHTA, CDR2 FQGTGA. The CDR3 here is CASSLNGAGSGDHNEQFF. For the CDR3, the DNA is TGTGCCAGCAGCTTAAATGGGGCGGGGAGCGGGGACCACAATGAGCAGTTCTTC.

This clone was seen a few times. The chain combines TRBV10-3 with TRBJ2-1, with 15 bases that match TRBD2. Trimming at V came to 2 bases and at J to 3 bases, leaving 11 bases not matched to a gene. The germline gives CDR1 ENHRY, CDR2 SYGVKD. The CDR3 is made up of 20 amino acids. CDR3 sequence reads: CAISERTSGRASRGYNEQFF. Here the CDR3 DNA reads TGTGCCATCAGTGAGCGGACTAGCGGGAGGGCCTCTCGAGGCTACAATGAGCAGTTCTTC.

This clone was counted a few times. The chain is built from TRBV28 and TRBJ2-7; TRBD2 might be the D (6 bases). This CDR3 region has 13 residues. The V and J ends lost 4 bases and 3 bases respectively, with 10 bases between them. Germline assignment: CDR1 MDHEN and CDR2 SYDVKM. CDR3 sequence reads: CASSSGLNYEQYF. CDR3 bases: TGTGCCAGCAGTTCGGGACTTAACTACGAGCAGTACTTC.

This clone came up many times. This chain links TRBV7-9 with TRBJ2-1; 9 nucleotides align to TRBD2. Trimming at V came to 2 bases and at J to 8 bases, leaving 7 bases not matched to a gene. CDR1 SEHNR and CDR2 FQNEAQ come from the germline V gene (reference sequence). The CDR3 is 15 residues long. Here the CDR3 reads CASSLPAGGIYEQFF. The CDR3 DNA sequence: TGTGCCAGCAGCTTACCAGCGGGAGGAATCTATGAGCAGTTCTTC. Using reference TRBV7-9 and TRBJ2-1 for the parts outside the CDR3, the full variable domain is DTGVSQNPRHKITKRGQNVTFRCDPISEHNRLYWYRQTLGQGPEFLTYFQNEAQLEKSRLLSDRFSAERPKGSFSTLEIQRTEQGDSAMYLCASSLPAGGIYEQFFGPGTRLTVL.

This clone came up many times. This sequence joins TRBV15 and TRBJ1-5, with D possibly TRBD1 on 5 matching bases. Germline V lookup: CDR1 LNHNV, CDR2 YYDKDF (reference sequence). Trimming removed 3 bases from V and 5 bases from J, with 8 bases in between. The CDR3 totals 13 residues. The CDR3, as DNA: TGTGCCACCAGCAGGGACACCCATCAGCCCCAGCATTTT. It yields the protein CATSRDTHQPQHF.

The chain combines TRBV18 with TRBJ1-4; 7 bases are a match to TRBD1. Germline CDR1 reads KGHSH; CDR2 reads LQKENI. The CDR3 totals 15 residues. Trimming cost V 3 bases and J 6 bases; bases outside gene matches: 7. The CDR3 DNA reads as TGTGCCAGCTCACCTCAGGGGGGAGCGGATGAAAAACTGTTTTTT. Translation: CASSPQGGADEKLFF.

This clone was detected a few times. The chain recombines TRBV5-4 with TRBJ2-1; 9 bases line up with TRBD2. CDR1 and CDR2 (germline): SGHNT, YYREEE (reference sequence). The length of the CDR3 is 16 residues. V was pared by 3 bases and J by 3 bases, with 7 bases of the junction left unmatched. The CDR3 here is CASSWDSGSGYNEQFF. CDR3 in DNA: TGTGCCAGCAGCTGGGATAGCGGGAGCGGCTACAATGAGCAGTTCTTC.

The table lists this clone with a few counts. The CDR3 sequence is CASSPRTIYEQYF. In DNA, the CDR3 is TGTGCCAGCAGTCCGAGGACTATCTACGAGCAGTACTTC. The chain has TRBV6-6 and TRBJ2-7; the D gene is possibly TRBD2 (6 bases). This CDR3 has 13 amino acids. Germline CDR1 and CDR2: MNHNY and SVGAGI (reference sequence). Trimming took 5 bases from V and 3 from J, leaving 11 bases between them.

This clone was found a few times. A much larger clone lies one base from this, so it may be a read error. Other DNA sequences in this specimen translate into the identical CDR3. The rearrangement links TRBV18 to TRBJ2-5; 9 bases line up with TRBD1. V trimming: 7 bases; J trimming: 4 bases; junction bases outside the gene matches: 1. CDR3 length: 12 residues. The germline gives CDR1 KGHSH, CDR2 LQKENI. Here the CDR3 reads CASLGQGETQYF. DNA for the CDR3: TGTGCCAGCTTGGGACAGGGAGAGACCCAGTACTTC.

The rearrangement joins TRBV5-1 to TRBJ1-4; D is possibly TRBD1 (6 bases). This CDR3 is 16 amino acids long. CDR1 is SGHRS and CDR2 is YFSETQ in the germline V gene. Trimming pared 4 bases from V and 5 bases from J, leaving 18 bases between. The CDR3 sequence is CASSPLDGGRNEKLFF. In DNA, the CDR3 is TGCGCCAGCAGCCCCCTAGACGGGGGGCGGAATGAAAAACTGTTTTTT.

This clone was recorded a few times. This chain connects TRBV7-2 to TRBJ2-7; a weak D match, TRBD2 (6 bases). V lost 0 bases, J lost 5 bases, and 23 bases lay in between. This CDR3 spans 18 amino acids. CDR1 and CDR2 (germline): SGHTA, FQGNSA. CDR3 protein: CASSLADPRSAGTHEQYF. CDR3 sequence (DNA): TGTGCCAGCAGCTTAGCTGATCCGCGCTCCGCGGGGACCCACGAGCAGTACTTC.

This clone was seen only a few times. The rearrangement joins TRBV2 to TRBJ2-1; 9 bases match TRBD2. The junction had 7 bases not matched to a gene; V was cut back by 8 bases and J by 8 bases. Germline V gene data show CDR1 as SNHLY and CDR2 as FYNNEI. CDR3 size: 13 residues. In DNA, the CDR3 is TGTGCCAGCCAGGCTAGCGGGAACTATGAGCAGTTCTTC. This gives the protein CASQASGNYEQFF.

This clone was counted a few times. V and J are TRBV5-4 and TRBJ2-3; 8 nucleotides align to TRBD1. V trimming: 5 bases; J trimming: 4 bases; junction bases outside the gene matches: 12. The CDR3 contains 16 residues. Germline V gene lookup returns CDR1 SGHNT and CDR2 YYREEE (reference sequence). Here the CDR3 reads CASRADRALGADTQYF. The CDR3 DNA is TGTGCCAGCAGAGCGGACAGGGCCTTGGGGGCAGATACGCAGTATTTT.

The rearrangement uses TRBV14 and TRBJ1-6, with TRBD1 as a possible D gene (6 bases). Germline values: CDR1 SGHDN, CDR2 FVKESK. The V end was cut by 4 bases, the J end by 8 bases, with 9 bases between. The CDR3 has 13 residues. The CDR3 DNA is TGTGCCAGCAGCCTGCAGGGGTATTCACCCCTCCACTTT. It encodes CASSLQGYSPLHF. The full variable domain, rest sourced from reference TRBV14 and TRBJ1-6, is EAGVTQFPSHSVIEKGQTVTLRCDPISGHDNLYWYRRVMGKEIKFLLHFVKESKQDESGMPNNRFLAERTGGTYSTLKVQPAELEDSGVYFCASSLQGYSPLHFGNGTRLTVT.

This clone was found a few times. This chain uses TRBV5-1 with TRBJ2-2, with TRBD1 as a possible D gene (5 bases). The V and J ends lost 2 bases and 1 base respectively, with 9 bases between them. The V gene's germline CDR1 is SGHRS and CDR2 YFSETQ. The CDR3 spans 15 residues. CDR3 region: CASSFAGMNTGELFF. The CDR3 bases are TGCGCCAGCAGCTTCGCAGGGATGAACACCGGGGAGCTGTTTTTT.

The chain recombines TRBV6-4 with TRBJ2-4, with TRBD2 matching over 12 bases. The V gene's germline CDR1 is MRHNA and CDR2 SNTAGT. This CDR3 is built from 18 residues. The J segment lost 6 bases and the V segment lost 0 bases, leaving 9 bases of the junction unmatched. The CDR3: CASSDSASGRAAVNIQYF. Written as DNA, the CDR3 is TGTGCCAGCAGTGACTCCGCTAGCGGGAGGGCCGCGGTAAACATTCAGTACTTC.

The chain is built from TRBV11-2 and TRBJ2-7; TRBD1 is a possible D gene (6 bases). The length of the CDR3 is 14 residues. Trimming stripped 5 bases from V and 0 bases from J, with 11 bases between. Germline values: CDR1 SGHAT, CDR2 FQNNGV. CDR3 in amino acids: CASSVTGNSYEQYF. The CDR3 coding sequence is TGTGCCAGCAGCGTTACAGGGAACTCCTACGAGCAGTACTTC. Complete variable domain (other parts from reference TRBV11-2 and TRBJ2-7): EAGVAQSPRYKIIEKRQSVAFWCNPISGHATLYWYQQILGQGPKLLIQFQNNGVVDDSQLPKDRFSAERLKGVDSTLKIQPAKLEDSAVYLCASSVTGNSYEQYFGPGTRLTVT.

This clone was seen more than once but under ten times. This chain connects TRBV7-2 to TRBJ2-1; 12 bases are shared with TRBD2. Trimming at V came to 5 bases and at J to 2 bases, leaving 1 base not matched to a gene. The germline V gene has CDR1 SGHTA and CDR2 FQGNSA. The CDR3 sequence is 15 residues long. As DNA, the CDR3 is TGTGCCAGCAGCCCTAGCGGGAGGGCCTACAATGAGCAGTTCTTC. This sequence encodes CASSPSGRAYNEQFF.

The V gene is TRBV4-2, the J gene TRBJ1-2; no clear D. V was cut by 0 bases and J by 4 bases, with 12 bases left in between. CDR3 length equals 15 residues. CDR1 LGHNA and CDR2 YNFKEQ come from the germline V gene. CDR3 DNA sequence: TGTGCCAGCAGCCAAGAAGCGGCAGCAAGCTATGGCTACACCTTC. Translation gives CASSQEAAASYGYTF.

This clone has only a few counts. The CDR3 DNA is TGTGCCAGCAGCTTGGGTGGGGAACAGCCCCAGCATTTT. This encodes CASSLGGEQPQHF. J is TRBJ1-5 and V is TRBV5-5, with no clear D. CDR3 length equals 13 residues. Trimming shortened V by 0 bases and J by 7 bases, and 8 bases separated the two germline ends. Germline assignment: CDR1 SGHKS and CDR2 YYEKEE (reference sequence).

The J gene is TRBJ2-7, the V gene TRBV6-6; no firm D call. This CDR3 spans 13 amino acids. CDR1 MNHNY and CDR2 SVGAGI come from the germline V gene (reference sequence). Trimming left V 2 bases short and J 2 bases short, with 7 bases between. The CDR3, as DNA: TGTGCCAGCAGTTACAGGGCAGCCTACGAGCAGTACTTC. It yields the protein CASSYRAAYEQYF.

Only a few counts were recorded for this clone. The CDR3 reads CASSLAGGPETQYF. The CDR3 coding sequence is TGTGCCAGCAGCTTAGCGGGAGGGCCAGAGACCCAGTACTTC. The chain couples TRBV11-2 to TRBJ2-5; 8 bases map to TRBD2. The CDR3 contains 14 residues. Germline lookup yields CDR1 SGHAT and CDR2 FQNNGV. V lost 1 base, J lost 4 bases, and 2 bases stayed unmatched.

V is TRBV19 and J is TRBJ1-1; D not certain. This CDR3 is 14 amino acids long. Germline values: CDR1 LNHDA, CDR2 SQIVND (reference sequence). V lost 8 bases and J lost 2, with 15 bases in between. CDR3 residues: CASAQNIRNTEAFF. In DNA, the CDR3 is TGTGCCAGTGCACAAAATATCAGAAACACTGAAGCTTTCTTT.

The chain employs TRBV6-5 and TRBJ1-5; D not resolved. The V gene's germline CDR1 is MNHEY and CDR2 SVGAGI. The CDR3 spans 13 residues. Trimming cost V 4 bases and J 4 bases, with 8 bases left between them. The DNA of the CDR3 is TGTGCCAGCAGTTCGCCCCTAAATCAGCCCCAGCATTTT. Encoded protein: CASSSPLNQPQHF.